This note documents a single T cell receptor beta chain sequence. At one boundary the junction diverges from the germline segment, which might be a read error. The germline gives CDR1 SGHTA, CDR2 FQGNSA. The length of the CDR3 is 13 residues. RNA transcripts served as template for amplifying TCR beta CDR3 sequences. The library came from an HTBI-primed first-round RT-PCR and a second-round multiplex PCR. Using its own MiXCR run on the multiplex PCR reads, TCRdb lists one record per CDR3 protein. The sample lists hundreds of thousands of distinct CDR3 sequences; less than 20% were seen once. This entry comes from a study of Graves' ophthalmopathy and Graves' hyperthyroidism.

The chain employs TRBV7-2 and TRBJ1-3, with no clear D. The source of this sequence is a woman between 18 and 29 years old with stable Graves' hyperthyroidism. Sequencing input: peripheral blood. The CDR3 region has the DNA TGTGCCAGCAGCTTAAGTTCTGGAAACACCATATGTTTT. This encodes CASSLSSGNTICF.